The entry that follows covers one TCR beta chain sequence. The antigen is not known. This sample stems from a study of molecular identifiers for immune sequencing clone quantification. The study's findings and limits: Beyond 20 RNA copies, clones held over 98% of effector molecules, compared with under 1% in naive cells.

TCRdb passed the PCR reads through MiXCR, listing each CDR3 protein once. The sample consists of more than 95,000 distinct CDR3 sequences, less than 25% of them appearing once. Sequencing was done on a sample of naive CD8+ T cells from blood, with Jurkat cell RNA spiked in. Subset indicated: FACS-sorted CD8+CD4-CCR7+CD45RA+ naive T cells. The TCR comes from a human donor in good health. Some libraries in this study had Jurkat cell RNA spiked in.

The CDR3 spells CASSPLPGALSDTQYF. CDR3 DNA sequence: TGTGCCAGCAGCCCCCTGCCAGGGGCCTTGTCGGATACGCAGTATTTT. The chain links TRBV3-1 to TRBJ2-3, with TRBD1 as a possible D gene (6 bases). Germline loops: CDR1 LGHDT, CDR2 YNNKEL (reference sequence). V gave up 4 bases and J gave up 6 bases, with 20 bases separating them. This CDR3 has 16 residues.